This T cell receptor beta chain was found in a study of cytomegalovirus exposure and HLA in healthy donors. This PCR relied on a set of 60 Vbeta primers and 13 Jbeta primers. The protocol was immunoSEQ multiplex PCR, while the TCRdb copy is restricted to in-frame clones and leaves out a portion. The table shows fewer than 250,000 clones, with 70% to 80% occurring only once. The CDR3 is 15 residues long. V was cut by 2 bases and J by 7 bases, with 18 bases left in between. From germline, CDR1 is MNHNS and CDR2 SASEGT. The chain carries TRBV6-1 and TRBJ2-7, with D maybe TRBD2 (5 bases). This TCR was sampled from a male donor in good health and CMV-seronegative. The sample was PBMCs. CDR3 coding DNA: TGTGCCAGCAGTGAAATCGTTTCCCGGCCGGGGGAGCAGTACTTC. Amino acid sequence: CASSEIVSRPGEQYF.